Below are 30 T cell receptor beta chains sequenced from a single sample in a study of CD8 T cells in ankylosing spondylitis (dated by TCRdb to the late 2010s). Library creation used 5' RACE. Sequencing took place on an Illumina HiSeq 2500. TCRdb cleaned the public reads at Q25 with fastp, built clones with MiXCR and kept in-frame beta chains. A single entry per CDR3 protein holds the most common genes and DNA from its merged rows. The sample data list 150,000 to 200,000 distinct CDR3 sequences, and roughly 20% of these were observed just once. 4.3% of the sample belongs to the ten largest clones. The sample was blood, either unsorted or a sorted T cell fraction (not recorded which). The origin of the receptors is a male donor aged 10-35 years with ankylosing spondylitis or in good health (not recorded which). Donor details come from another sample of the same person, matched by shared clones.

This clonotype was detected ten times or more. The genes are TRBV11-3 and TRBJ2-1; D not resolved. Germline CDR1 and CDR2: SGHNT and YENEEA. V was shortened by 2 bases and J by 6 bases, with 5 bases between the two germline ends. This CDR3 has 12 residues. CDR3 DNA: TGTGCCAGCAGCTTATCTCTCAATGAGCAGTTCTTC. Protein product: CASSLSLNEQFF.

The sample holds many counts of this clonotype. This chain uses TRBV7-9 with TRBJ2-3, with 10 bases aligning to TRBD2. The V gene end was trimmed by 5 bases and the J gene end by 1 base; junction bases not matched to a gene: 3. The germline gives CDR1 SEHNR, CDR2 FQNEAQ (reference sequence). The CDR3 contains 15 residues. CDR3 DNA: TGTGCCAGCAGCGACGGGACTAGCGGCACAGATACGCAGTATTTT. This sequence encodes CASSDGTSGTDTQYF.

This clonotype was found many times. V gene TRBV4-3 combines with J gene TRBJ2-3; 7 bases align to TRBD1. The V and J ends lost 0 bases and 2 bases, in that order; junction bases with no gene match: 8. Germline V CDR1 and CDR2: LGHNA, YSLEER. The CDR3 has 17 residues. The CDR3: CASSQDGTVVPTDTQYF. In DNA, the CDR3 is TGCGCCAGCAGCCAAGATGGGACAGTGGTCCCCACAGATACGCAGTATTTT.

The V call is TRBV29-1, the J call TRBJ2-3, with D possibly being TRBD2 (5 bases). The CDR3 covers 12 residues. V was pared by 6 bases and J by 4 bases, with 11 bases between. Germline V gene data show CDR1 as SQVTM and CDR2 as ANQGSEA. The CDR3 reads CSVGWRSDTQYF. In DNA, the CDR3 is TGCAGCGTGGGATGGAGGTCAGATACGCAGTATTTT.

In its sample, this clonotype was seen many times. The chain recombines TRBV29-1 with TRBJ2-7; the match to TRBD2 covers 11 bases. Unmatched junction bases numbered 4, after V lost 4 bases and J lost 2 bases. Per germline, CDR1 SQVTM and CDR2 ANQGSEA. This CDR3 comprises 14 residues. The CDR3 DNA reads TGCAGCGTTGGGGGACTAGCGGACACCTACGAGCAGTACTTC. It specifies CSVGGLADTYEQYF.

This clonotype occurred many times. The chain carries TRBV12-3 or TRBV12-4 and TRBJ1-5; D unclear. The CDR3 spans 15 residues. V shed 3 bases and J shed 2 bases, with 11 bases lying between them. The CDR3 nucleotides are TGTGCCAGCAGTTTGATGGGTCTTGGCAATCAGCCCCAGCATTTT. Translated, it gives CASSLMGLGNQPQHF.

This clonotype was seen at least ten times. The chain joins TRBV5-1 to TRBJ2-7, with 11 bases fitting TRBD2. The CDR3 length is 15 residues. V dropped 4 bases and J dropped 1; count of bases not matched to a gene: 4. Germline CDR1 is SGHRS and CDR2 is YFSETQ. The CDR3 region is CASSPGLAASYEQYV. DNA of the CDR3: TGCGCCAGCAGCCCGGGACTAGCGGCTTCCTACGAGCAGTACGTC.

In its sample, this clonotype was seen many times. The gene calls are TRBV4-3 and TRBJ1-6; no definite D call. CDR3 length equals 14 residues. The V end lost 2 bases, the J end lost 10 bases, and 12 bases lay between the germline ends. Germline CDR1 reads LGHNA; CDR2 reads YSLEER. CDR3 sequence (DNA): TGCGCCAGCAGCCAAATTTTGACTGGGTCACCCCTCCACTTT. Its translation: CASSQILTGSPLHF.

This clonotype was detected many times. V is TRBV5-1 and J is TRBJ2-1; D is ambiguous. Deletions cut 2 bases from V and 6 bases from J, with 6 bases between. The CDR3 has 12 amino acids. Germline loops: CDR1 SGHRS, CDR2 YFSETQ. DNA of the CDR3: TGCGCCAGCAGCTTCAGTTCCAATGAGCAGTTCTTC. Encoded protein: CASSFSSNEQFF. Filled out from reference TRBV5-1 and TRBJ2-1, the complete variable domain reads KAGVTQTPRYLIKTRGQQVTLSCSPISGHRSVSWYQQTPGQGLQFLFEYFSETQRNKGNFPGRFSGRQFSNSRSEMNVSTLELGDSALYLCASSFSSNEQFFGPGTRLTVL.

This clonotype was observed many times. For the CDR3, the DNA is TGTGCCAGCAGCTCACAGGACAGGGTACAAGACTACGAGCAGTACTTC. Translating gives CASSSQDRVQDYEQYF. The chain recombines TRBV7-9 with TRBJ2-7; 8 positions agree with TRBD1. J lost 3 bases, V lost 4 bases, and 11 bases had no gene match. The CDR3 is 16 amino acids. Germline CDR1 SEHNR, CDR2 FQNEAQ (reference sequence).

This clonotype was seen at least ten times. The J gene is TRBJ2-3, the V gene TRBV10-3, with D possibly TRBD2 on 5 matching bases. The ends were cut back, 5 bases at V and 0 bases at J, with 9 bases in the middle. Germline CDR1 ENHRY, CDR2 SYGVKD. The CDR3 is 14 amino acids. CDR3 DNA sequence: TGTGCCATCAGTCAGACGGGGAGCACAGATACGCAGTATTTT. Translated, it gives CAISQTGSTDTQYF.

The chain links TRBV7-2 to TRBJ1-2; D is unresolved. The CDR3 covers 13 residues. The germline V gene has CDR1 SGHTA and CDR2 FQGNSA. V was shortened by 1 base and J by 4 bases, with 7 bases between the two germline ends. The CDR3: CASSLVVTYGYTF. CDR3 DNA: TGTGCCAGCAGCTTAGTAGTGACCTATGGCTACACCTTC.

Ten or more counts support this clonotype. The chain couples TRBV14 to TRBJ2-3, with unresolved D. The length of the CDR3 is 13 residues. Trimming removed 0 bases at V and 3 bases at J, with 4 bases between. The V gene's germline CDR1 is SGHDN and CDR2 FVKESK. As DNA, the CDR3 is TGTGCCAGCAGCCAAGACTTTACAGATACGCAGTATTTT. It encodes CASSQDFTDTQYF.

This clonotype was recorded at least ten times. The chain is built from TRBV12-3 or TRBV12-4 and TRBJ2-1; D tentatively fits TRBD1 or TRBD2 (5 bases each). CDR3 length: 16 residues. V shed 4 bases and J shed 6 bases, with 19 bases lying between them. The CDR3, as DNA: TGTGCCAGCAGTTCGGGGATAGGGGCTTCGGTCAATGAGCAGTTCTTC. Residues: CASSSGIGASVNEQFF.

This clonotype was observed at least ten times. The chain recombines TRBV7-2 with TRBJ2-5; possibly TRBD2 for D (6 bases). The CDR3 extends over 18 amino acids. Germline CDR1 reads SGHTA; CDR2 reads FQGNSA. V gave up 1 base and J gave up 2 bases, with 20 bases separating them. The CDR3: CASSLGYINGRDQETQYF. CDR3 DNA sequence: TGTGCCAGCAGCTTAGGGTATATTAACGGGCGGGATCAAGAGACCCAGTACTTC.

The chain couples TRBV27 to TRBJ2-1, with 7 bases lining up with TRBD2. This CDR3 contains 14 residues. J lost 7 bases, V lost 8 bases, and 11 bases had no gene match. Germline-derived CDR1 and CDR2 are MNHEY and SMNVEV (reference sequence). The CDR3 loop reads CASLHRTGGNEQFF. Written as DNA, the CDR3 is TGTGCCAGCCTTCATAGGACGGGAGGAAATGAGCAGTTCTTC.

The sample holds many counts of this clonotype. The V gene is TRBV12-3 or TRBV12-4, the J gene TRBJ2-7; D possibly corresponds to TRBD2 (6 bases). This CDR3 has 14 amino acids. V was cut by 5 bases and J by 5 bases, with 16 bases left in between. CDR3 in DNA: TGTGCCAGCAGTCCGCGGGGACCGTCCGACGAGCAGTACTTC. Translation gives CASSPRGPSDEQYF.

The rearrangement joins TRBV2 to TRBJ2-7, with D uncertain. This CDR3 spans 11 amino acids. The germline V gene has CDR1 SNHLY and CDR2 FYNNEI. V lost 6 bases and J 3 bases, leaving 6 bases between the germline ends. The CDR3 here is CASRRNYEQYF. The CDR3 DNA is TGTGCCAGCAGGCGCAACTACGAGCAGTACTTC.

Ten or more counts support this clonotype. The chain has TRBV5-1 and TRBJ1-6; D gene ambiguous. The CDR3 extends over 12 amino acids. Germline CDR1 SGHRS, CDR2 YFSETQ. V lost 0 bases and J 13 bases, leaving 8 bases between the germline ends. CDR3 DNA: TGCGCCAGCAGCTTGGACACGGCGCCCCTCCACTTT. Amino acids: CASSLDTAPLHF.

This clonotype showed up many times. This chain connects TRBV5-1 to TRBJ2-1, with TRBD2 identical over 7 bases. The J segment lost 0 bases and the V segment lost 5 bases, leaving 8 bases of the junction unmatched. Per the germline V gene, CDR1 is SGHRS and CDR2 is YFSETQ. CDR3 length equals 16 residues. This CDR3 reads CASSPGGGSSYNEQFF. In DNA, the CDR3 is TGCGCCAGCAGTCCGGGCGGCGGGAGCTCCTACAATGAGCAGTTCTTC.

This clonotype was counted ten times or more. This chain connects TRBV5-1 to TRBJ2-1; TRBD2 agrees at 11 bases. The germline V gene encodes CDR1 SGHRS and CDR2 YFSETQ. The CDR3 is 17 amino acids. The trim removed 4 bases at V and 7 bases at J, leaving 13 bases unmatched. Written as DNA, the CDR3 is TGCGCCAGCAGCAAGATGGTTAGCGGGAGGGCCTTAAATGAGCAGTTCTTC. Translating gives CASSKMVSGRALNEQFF.

This clonotype was recorded at least ten times. The chain joins TRBV6-6 to TRBJ2-1; TRBD2 is a possible D gene (6 bases). The CDR3 consists of 14 residues. V lost 2 bases and J lost 6, with 11 bases in between. Germline assignment: CDR1 MNHNY and CDR2 SVGAGI (reference sequence). CDR3 coding DNA: TGTGCCAGCAGTTACCCCGGACTACCCAATGAGCAGTTCTTC. Protein sequence: CASSYPGLPNEQFF.

This clonotype occurred many times. V gene TRBV5-6 combines with J gene TRBJ2-7; no clear D. Germline values: CDR1 SGHDT, CDR2 YYEEEE. The V end lost 4 bases, the J end lost 2 bases, and 13 bases lay between the germline ends. The CDR3 is made up of 14 amino acids. The CDR3 loop is CASSHRGITYEQYF. The CDR3 DNA reads TGTGCCAGCAGCCACAGAGGAATCACCTACGAGCAGTACTTC.

This clonotype was picked up many times. The V gene is TRBV7-9, the J gene TRBJ2-7; TRBD2 agrees at 11 bases. With 1 base clipped from V and 6 bases from J, the junction kept 8 bases outside the gene matches. The germline V gene has CDR1 SEHNR and CDR2 FQNEAQ (reference sequence). This CDR3 has 16 amino acids. The CDR3, as DNA: TGTGCCAGCAGCTTAGAGGTTAGCGGGAGGGCCGGCGAGCAGTACTTC. Amino acids: CASSLEVSGRAGEQYF.

This clonotype was seen at least ten times. The chain uses TRBV5-1 and TRBJ2-7; possible D gene TRBD1, 7 bases. The CDR3 runs to 15 residues. Trimming removed 0 bases at V and 3 bases at J, with 13 bases between. The germline gives CDR1 SGHRS, CDR2 YFSETQ. The CDR3 DNA reads TGCGCCAGCAGCTTGGGGGGGGACAGAAACTACGAGCAGTACTTC. This sequence encodes CASSLGGDRNYEQYF. Filled out from reference TRBV5-1 and TRBJ2-7, the complete variable domain reads KAGVTQTPRYLIKTRGQQVTLSCSPISGHRSVSWYQQTPGQGLQFLFEYFSETQRNKGNFPGRFSGRQFSNSRSEMNVSTLELGDSALYLCASSLGGDRNYEQYFGPGTRLTVT.

The table lists this clonotype with many counts. The rearrangement joins TRBV4-1 to TRBJ2-7; unclear D gene. Germline V CDR1 and CDR2: MGHRA, YSYEKL. The V gene lost 1 base and the J gene lost 2 bases, with 9 bases spanning the gap. The CDR3 sequence is 14 residues long. As DNA, the CDR3 is TGCGCCAGCAGCCAAGCCCAGGACGCCTACGAGCAGTACTTC. It is translated as CASSQAQDAYEQYF.

This clonotype was found many times. The genes are TRBV3-2 and TRBJ1-3; the table's D call of TRBD1 was not tested on the DNA. TRBV3-2 constitutes a pseudogene. The CDR3 has 17 amino acids. CDR3 nucleotides: TGTGCCAGCTCCCCCCGCTCCGGGACACTCTCTGGAAACACCATATATTTT. It specifies CASSPRSGTLSGNTIYF.

In its sample, this clonotype was seen many times. The chain couples TRBV6-1 to TRBJ2-7, with unresolved D. Germline V gene data show CDR1 as MNHNS and CDR2 as SASEGT. Between the trimmed V and J ends, which lost 3 bases and 1 base, there was a span of 16 bases. CDR3 size: 16 residues. CDR3 nucleotide sequence: TGTGCCAGCAGTGACTACCCCGGGCCGAGATCCTACGAGCAGTACTTC. The encoded protein is CASSDYPGPRSYEQYF.

The CDR3 is CSARTFRLSGNANEQFF. The CDR3 DNA reads as TGCAGTGCTAGGACGTTTCGACTTAGCGGGAACGCGAATGAGCAGTTCTTC. V is TRBV20-1 and J is TRBJ2-1; TRBD2 matches at 8 bases. The trim removed 3 bases at V and 7 bases at J, leaving 17 bases unmatched. The CDR3 loop spans 17 amino acids. Germline CDR1 is DFQATT and CDR2 is SNEGSKA (reference sequence).

This clonotype has a count of ten or more. The gene calls are TRBV24-1 and TRBJ1-3; no reliable D call. This CDR3 region has 15 residues. The germline gives CDR1 KGHDR, CDR2 SFDVKD. Trimming removed 5 bases at V and 1 base at J, with 11 bases between. The CDR3, as DNA: TGTGCCACCAGTGCTGTGCCGAGGTCTGGAAACACCATATATTTT. This encodes CATSAVPRSGNTIYF.